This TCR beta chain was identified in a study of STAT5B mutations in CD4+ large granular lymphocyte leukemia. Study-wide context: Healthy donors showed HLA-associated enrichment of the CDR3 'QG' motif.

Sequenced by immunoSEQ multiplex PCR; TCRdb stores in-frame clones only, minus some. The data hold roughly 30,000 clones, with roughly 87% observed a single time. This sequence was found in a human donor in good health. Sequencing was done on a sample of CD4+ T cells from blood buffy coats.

CDR3 amino acids: CASSPAGGDGYTF. CDR3 sequence (DNA): TGTGCCAGCAGCCCCGCTGGGGGGGATGGCTACACCTTC. The chain links TRBV7-2 to TRBJ1-2; tentatively, D is TRBD1 (5 bases). In germline, CDR1 is SGHTA, CDR2 FQGNSA. CDR3 size: 13 residues. Trimming shortened V by 5 bases and J by 6 bases, and 13 bases separated the two germline ends.